This entry describes one T cell receptor beta chain. The data were obtained in a study of blood T cell repertoires in COVID-19. With 0 bases removed from V and 3 bases from J, the gap between germline ends came to 13 bases. Germline CDR1 is SGHKS and CDR2 is YYEKEE (reference sequence). CDR3 length: 15 residues. Using immunoSEQ multiplex PCR, the repertoire was profiled, and TCRdb retains in-frame clones only, with some absent. The table lists some 80,000 clones, 87% of them singletons. This chain uses TRBV5-5 with TRBJ2-7; a weak D match, TRBD1 (6 bases). This TCR came from a woman older than 75 with active or convalescent COVID-19. Sequencing input: peripheral blood. The CDR3 protein is CASSLAAQQGYEQYF. The CDR3 DNA reads as TGTGCCAGCAGCTTGGCGGCGCAACAGGGCTACGAGCAGTACTTC.